This T cell receptor (beta chain) was sequenced in a study of vaccination effects on CD4 cells after COVID-19. CDR3 length equals 18 residues. Trimming cost V 1 base and J 3 bases, with 21 bases left between them. Per the germline V gene, CDR1 is MGHRA and CDR2 is YSYEKL. Sequencing was performed with immunoSEQ multiplex PCR; in TCRdb, only in-frame clones are kept and a portion is missing. The data show about 73,000 clones, over 65% seen once. On roughly day 9 of culture, CD4+ T cells were separated out. Participants were given two doses of BNT162b2 or mRNA-1273 vaccine. In the case of this clone: What it binds is unknown.

The origin of this receptor is a human donor who received a COVID-19 vaccine. The starting material was CD4+ T cells from PBMCs cultured without peptide, obtained after COVID-19 vaccination. This chain connects TRBV4-1 to TRBJ1-2; D is undetermined. DNA for the CDR3: TGCGCCAGCAGCCAAGTTAGGACCGGGCTCAGAGGCGACTATGGCTACACCTTC. It is translated as CASSQVRTGLRGDYGYTF.